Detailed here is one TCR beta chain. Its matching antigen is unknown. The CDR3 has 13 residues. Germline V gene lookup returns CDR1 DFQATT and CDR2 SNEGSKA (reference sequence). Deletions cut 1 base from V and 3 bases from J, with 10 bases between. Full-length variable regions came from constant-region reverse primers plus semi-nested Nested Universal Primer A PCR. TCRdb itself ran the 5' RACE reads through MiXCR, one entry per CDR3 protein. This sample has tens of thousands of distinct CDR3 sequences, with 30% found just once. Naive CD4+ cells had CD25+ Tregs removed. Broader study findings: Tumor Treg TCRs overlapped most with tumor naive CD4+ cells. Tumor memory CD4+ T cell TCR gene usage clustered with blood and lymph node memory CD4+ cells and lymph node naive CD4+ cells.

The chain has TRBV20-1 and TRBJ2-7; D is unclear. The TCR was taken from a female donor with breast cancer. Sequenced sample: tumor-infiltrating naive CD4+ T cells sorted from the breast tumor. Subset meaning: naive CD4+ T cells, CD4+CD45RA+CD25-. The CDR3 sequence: CSARGPDDYEQYF. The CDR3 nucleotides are TGCAGTGCTAGAGGGCCTGATGACTACGAGCAGTACTTC.